The clone carrying this T cell receptor (beta chain) has only a few counts. Its antigen is unidentified. The primer mix had 60 Vbeta and 13 Jbeta primers. This table comes from immunoSEQ multiplex PCR, and its TCRdb copy is limited to in-frame clones, with some not included. This sample yields fewer than 150,000 clones, of which 60% to 85% are seen a single time; 3.1% belongs to the top ten. This entry comes from a study of cytomegalovirus exposure and HLA in healthy donors. General study points: In vitro assays verified that three CMV-associated chains recognized CMV antigens specifically. TCR beta sequences reportedly predicted most subjects' HLA-A and HLA-B alleles accurately.

This CDR3 contains 15 residues. The germline gives CDR1 SEHNR, CDR2 FQNEAQ (reference sequence). The V gene end was trimmed by 1 base and the J gene end by 4 bases; junction bases not matched to a gene: 3. The rearrangement joins TRBV7-9 to TRBJ1-4; 7 nucleotides line up with TRBD1. Sequencing was done on a sample of PBMCs. The source is a man aged 25 to 40 in good health and CMV-seronegative. CDR3 in amino acids: CASSLEGQSNEKLFF. As DNA, the CDR3 is TGTGCCAGCAGCTTAGAGGGACAGAGTAATGAAAAACTGTTTTTT.